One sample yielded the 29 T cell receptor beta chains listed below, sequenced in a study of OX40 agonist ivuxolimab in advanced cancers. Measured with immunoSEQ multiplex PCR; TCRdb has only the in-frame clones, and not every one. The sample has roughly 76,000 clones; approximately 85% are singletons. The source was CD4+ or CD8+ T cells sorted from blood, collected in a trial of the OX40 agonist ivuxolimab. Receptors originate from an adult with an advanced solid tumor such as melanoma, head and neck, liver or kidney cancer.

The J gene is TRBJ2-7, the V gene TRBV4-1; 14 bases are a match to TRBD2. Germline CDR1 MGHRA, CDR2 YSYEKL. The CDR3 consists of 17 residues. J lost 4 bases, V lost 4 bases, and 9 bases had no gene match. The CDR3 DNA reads TGCGCCAGCAGCCCTGGGACTAGCGGGAGTGGAGGGTACGAGCAGTACTTC. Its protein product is CASSPGTSGSGGYEQYF.

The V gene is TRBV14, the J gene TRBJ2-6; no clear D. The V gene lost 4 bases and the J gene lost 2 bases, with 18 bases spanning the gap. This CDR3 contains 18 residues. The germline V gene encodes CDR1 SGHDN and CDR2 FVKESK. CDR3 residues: CASSREPAWVPGANVLTF. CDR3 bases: TGTGCCAGCAGCCGGGAACCTGCATGGGTTCCTGGGGCCAACGTCCTGACTTTC.

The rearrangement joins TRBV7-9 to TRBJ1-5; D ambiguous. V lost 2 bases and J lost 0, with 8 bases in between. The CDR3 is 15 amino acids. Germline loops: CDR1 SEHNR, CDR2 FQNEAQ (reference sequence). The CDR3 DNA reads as TGTGCCAGCAGCTTAAGCTCACCTAGCAATCAGCCCCAGCATTTT. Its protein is CASSLSSPSNQPQHF.

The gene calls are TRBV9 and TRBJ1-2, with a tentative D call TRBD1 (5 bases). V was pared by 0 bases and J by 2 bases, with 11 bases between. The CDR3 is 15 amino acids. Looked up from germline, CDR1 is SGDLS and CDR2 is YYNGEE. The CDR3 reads CASSVVDQGNYGYTF. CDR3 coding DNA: TGTGCCAGCAGCGTAGTAGACCAGGGCAACTATGGCTACACCTTC.

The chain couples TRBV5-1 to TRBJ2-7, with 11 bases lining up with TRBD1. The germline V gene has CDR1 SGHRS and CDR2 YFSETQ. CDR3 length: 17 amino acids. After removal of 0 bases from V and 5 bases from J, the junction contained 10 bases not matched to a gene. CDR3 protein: CASSLATIGQGADEQYF. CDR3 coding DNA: TGCGCCAGCAGCTTGGCCACCATTGGACAGGGGGCTGACGAGCAGTACTTC.

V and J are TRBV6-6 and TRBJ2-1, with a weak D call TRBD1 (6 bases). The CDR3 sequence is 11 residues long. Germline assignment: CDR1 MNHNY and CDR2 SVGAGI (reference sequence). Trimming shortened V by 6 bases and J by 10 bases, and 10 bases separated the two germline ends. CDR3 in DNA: TGTGCCAGCAGCTACGGGACAGAGCAGTTCTTC. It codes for CASSYGTEQFF.

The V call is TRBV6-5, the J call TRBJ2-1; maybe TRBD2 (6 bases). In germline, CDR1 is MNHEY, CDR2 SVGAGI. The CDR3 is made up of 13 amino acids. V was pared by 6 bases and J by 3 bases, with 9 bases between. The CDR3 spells CASRRDFYNEQFF. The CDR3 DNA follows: TGTGCCAGCAGGCGGGACTTCTACAATGAGCAGTTCTTC.

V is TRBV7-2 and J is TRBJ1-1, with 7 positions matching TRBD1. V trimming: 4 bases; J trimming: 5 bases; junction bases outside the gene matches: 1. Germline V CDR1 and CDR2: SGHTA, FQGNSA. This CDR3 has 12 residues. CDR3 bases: TGTGCCAGCAGCTCAGGGGGGACTGAAGCTTTCTTT. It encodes CASSSGGTEAFF.

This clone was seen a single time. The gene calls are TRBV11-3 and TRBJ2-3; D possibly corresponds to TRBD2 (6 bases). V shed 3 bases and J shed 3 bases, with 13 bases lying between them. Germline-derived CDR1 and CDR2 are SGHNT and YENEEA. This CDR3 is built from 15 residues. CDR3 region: CASSFRDSGTDTQYF. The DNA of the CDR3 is TGTGCCAGCAGCTTTCGGGACTCAGGAACAGATACGCAGTATTTT.

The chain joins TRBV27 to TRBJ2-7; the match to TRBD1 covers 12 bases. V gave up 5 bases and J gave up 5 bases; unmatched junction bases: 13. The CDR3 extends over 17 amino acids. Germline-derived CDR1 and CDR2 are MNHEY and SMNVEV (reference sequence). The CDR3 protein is CASSKSSPGQGANEQYF. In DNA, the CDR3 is TGTGCCAGCAGTAAATCATCCCCGGGACAGGGGGCGAACGAGCAGTACTTC.

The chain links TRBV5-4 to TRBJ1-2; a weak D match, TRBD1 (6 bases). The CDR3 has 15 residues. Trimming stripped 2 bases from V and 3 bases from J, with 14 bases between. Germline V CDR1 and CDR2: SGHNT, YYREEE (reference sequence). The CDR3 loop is CASSFFGGADYGYTF. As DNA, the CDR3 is TGTGCCAGCAGCTTTTTCGGGGGCGCGGACTATGGCTACACCTTC. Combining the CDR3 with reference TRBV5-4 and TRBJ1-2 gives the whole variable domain ETGVTQSPTHLIKTRGQQVTLRCSSQSGHNTVSWYQQALGQGPQFIFQYYREEENGRGNFPPRFSGLQFPNYSSELNVNALELDDSALYLCASSFFGGADYGYTFGSGTRLTVV.

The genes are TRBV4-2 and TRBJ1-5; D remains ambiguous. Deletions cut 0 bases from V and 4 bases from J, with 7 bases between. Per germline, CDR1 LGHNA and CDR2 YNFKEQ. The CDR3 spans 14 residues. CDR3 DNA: TGTGCCAGCAGCCAAGATCGCGGGAATCAGCCCCAGCATTTT. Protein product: CASSQDRGNQPQHF.

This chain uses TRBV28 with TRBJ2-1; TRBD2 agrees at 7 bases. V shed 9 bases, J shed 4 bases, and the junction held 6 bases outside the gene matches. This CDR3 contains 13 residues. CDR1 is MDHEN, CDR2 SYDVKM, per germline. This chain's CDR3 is CASSGPRYNEQFF. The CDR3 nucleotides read TGTGCCAGTAGCGGGCCGAGATACAATGAGCAGTTCTTC.

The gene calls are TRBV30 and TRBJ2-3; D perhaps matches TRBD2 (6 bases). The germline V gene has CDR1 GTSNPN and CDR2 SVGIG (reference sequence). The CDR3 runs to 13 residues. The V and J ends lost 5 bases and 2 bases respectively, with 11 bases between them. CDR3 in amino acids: CAWDRDFTDTQYF. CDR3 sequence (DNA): TGTGCCTGGGACCGGGACTTCACAGATACGCAGTATTTT. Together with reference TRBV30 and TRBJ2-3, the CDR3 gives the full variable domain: SQTIHQWPATLVQPVGSPLSLECTVEGTSNPNLYWYRQAAGRGLQLLFYSVGIGQISSEVPQNLSASRPQDRQFILSSKKLLLSDSGFYLCAWDRDFTDTQYFGPGTRLTVL.

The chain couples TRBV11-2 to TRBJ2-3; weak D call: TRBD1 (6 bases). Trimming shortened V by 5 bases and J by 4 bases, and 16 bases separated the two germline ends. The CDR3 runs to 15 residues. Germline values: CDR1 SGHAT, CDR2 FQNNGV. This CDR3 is CASSAQGRGADTQYF. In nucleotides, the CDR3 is TGTGCCAGCAGCGCACAGGGTAGGGGCGCAGATACGCAGTATTTT. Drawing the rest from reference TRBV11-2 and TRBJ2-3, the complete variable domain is EAGVAQSPRYKIIEKRQSVAFWCNPISGHATLYWYQQILGQGPKLLIQFQNNGVVDDSQLPKDRFSAERLKGVDSTLKIQPAKLEDSAVYLCASSAQGRGADTQYFGPGTRLTVL.

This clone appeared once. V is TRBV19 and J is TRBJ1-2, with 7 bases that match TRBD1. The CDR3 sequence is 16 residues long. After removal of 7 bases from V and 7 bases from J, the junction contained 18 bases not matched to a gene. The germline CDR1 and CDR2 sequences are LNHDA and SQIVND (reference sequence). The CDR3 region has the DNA TGTGCCAGTATGGGATACAGGGGCCGTCCGTTTGGTGGCTACACCTTC. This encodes CASMGYRGRPFGGYTF.

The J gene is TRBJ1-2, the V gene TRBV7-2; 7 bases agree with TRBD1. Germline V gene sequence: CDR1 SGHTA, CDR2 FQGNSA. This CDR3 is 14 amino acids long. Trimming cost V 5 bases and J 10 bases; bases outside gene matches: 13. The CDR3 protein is CASSLPGTAKNYTF. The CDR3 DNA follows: TGTGCCAGCAGCCTCCCCGGGACAGCAAAAAACTACACCTTC.

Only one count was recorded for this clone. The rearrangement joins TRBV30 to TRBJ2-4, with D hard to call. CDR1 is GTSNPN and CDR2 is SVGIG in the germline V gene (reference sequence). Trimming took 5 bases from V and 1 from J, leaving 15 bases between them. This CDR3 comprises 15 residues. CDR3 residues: CAWDAPTQAKNIQYF. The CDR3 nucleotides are TGTGCCTGGGACGCTCCGACCCAGGCCAAAAACATTCAGTACTTC.

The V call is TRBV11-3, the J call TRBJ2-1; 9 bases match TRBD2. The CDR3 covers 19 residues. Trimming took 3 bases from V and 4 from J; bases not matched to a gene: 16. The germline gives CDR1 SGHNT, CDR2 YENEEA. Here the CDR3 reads CASSLGGASGVLRYNEQFF. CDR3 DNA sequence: TGTGCCAGCAGCTTGGGAGGCGCTAGCGGGGTACTAAGGTACAATGAGCAGTTCTTC.

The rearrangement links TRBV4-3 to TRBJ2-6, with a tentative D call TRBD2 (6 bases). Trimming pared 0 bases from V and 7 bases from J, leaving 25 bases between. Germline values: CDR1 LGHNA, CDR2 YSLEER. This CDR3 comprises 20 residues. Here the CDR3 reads CASSQDSVRGQPGRANVLTF. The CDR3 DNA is TGCGCCAGCAGCCAAGATTCCGTCCGGGGCCAGCCCGGGAGAGCCAACGTCCTGACTTTC.

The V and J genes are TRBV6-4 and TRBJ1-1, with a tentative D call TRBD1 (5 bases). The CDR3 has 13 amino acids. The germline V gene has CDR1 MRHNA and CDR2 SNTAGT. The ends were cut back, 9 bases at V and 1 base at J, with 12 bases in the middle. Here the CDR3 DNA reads TGTGCCAGGTGGGGACGGGAGAACACTGAAGCTTTCTTT. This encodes CARWGRENTEAFF.

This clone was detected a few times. CDR3 coding DNA: TGTGCCAGCAGCTTATGGGGGGGCGACACTGAAGCTTTCTTT. Residues: CASSLWGGDTEAFF. The V gene is TRBV7-9, the J gene TRBJ1-1; D perhaps matches TRBD1 (6 bases). Germline V CDR1 and CDR2: SEHNR, FQNEAQ (reference sequence). This CDR3 comprises 14 residues. Trimming took off 2 bases at V and 3 bases at J, with 10 bases between the two ends.

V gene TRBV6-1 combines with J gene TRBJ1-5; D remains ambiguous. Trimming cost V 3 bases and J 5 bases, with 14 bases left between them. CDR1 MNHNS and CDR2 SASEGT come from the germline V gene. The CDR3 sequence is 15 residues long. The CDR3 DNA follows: TGTGCCAGCAGTGAGTCGATAATAGGCCATCAGCCCCAGCATTTT. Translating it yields CASSESIIGHQPQHF.

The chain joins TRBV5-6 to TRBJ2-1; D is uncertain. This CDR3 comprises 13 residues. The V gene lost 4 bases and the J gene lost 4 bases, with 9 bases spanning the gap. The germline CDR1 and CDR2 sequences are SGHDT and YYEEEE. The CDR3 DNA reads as TGTGCCAGCAGCCAGATCCTATACAATGAGCAGTTCTTC. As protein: CASSQILYNEQFF.

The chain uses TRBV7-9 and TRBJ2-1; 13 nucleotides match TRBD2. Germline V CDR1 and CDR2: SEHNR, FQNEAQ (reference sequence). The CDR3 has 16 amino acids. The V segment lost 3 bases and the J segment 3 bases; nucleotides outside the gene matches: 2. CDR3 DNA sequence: TGTGCCAGCAGCTTGGGACTAGCGGGATTCTACAATGAGCAGTTCTTC. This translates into CASSLGLAGFYNEQFF.

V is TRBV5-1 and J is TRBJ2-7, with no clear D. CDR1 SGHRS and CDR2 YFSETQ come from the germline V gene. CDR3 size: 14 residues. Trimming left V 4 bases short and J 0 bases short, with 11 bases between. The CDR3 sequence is CASSPQTDSYEQYF. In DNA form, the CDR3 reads TGCGCCAGCAGCCCCCAGACGGACTCCTACGAGCAGTACTTC.

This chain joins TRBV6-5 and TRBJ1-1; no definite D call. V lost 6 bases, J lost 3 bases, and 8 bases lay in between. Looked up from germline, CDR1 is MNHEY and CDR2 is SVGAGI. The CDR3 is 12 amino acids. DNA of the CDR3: TGTGCCAGCAGCCGAAGAGACACTGAAGCTTTCTTT. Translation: CASSRRDTEAFF.

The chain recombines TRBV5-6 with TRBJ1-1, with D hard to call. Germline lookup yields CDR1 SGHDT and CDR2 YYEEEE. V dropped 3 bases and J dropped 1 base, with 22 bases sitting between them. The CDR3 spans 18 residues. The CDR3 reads CASSYRGQGPEANTEAFF. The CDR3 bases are TGTGCCAGCAGCTACCGAGGGCAAGGCCCGGAAGCGAACACTGAAGCTTTCTTT. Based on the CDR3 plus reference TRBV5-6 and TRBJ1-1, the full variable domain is DAGVTQSPTHLIKTRGQQVTLRCSPKSGHDTVSWYQQALGQGPQFIFQYYEEEERQRGNFPDRFSGHQFPNYSSELNVNALLLGDSALYLCASSYRGQGPEANTEAFFGQGTRLTVV.

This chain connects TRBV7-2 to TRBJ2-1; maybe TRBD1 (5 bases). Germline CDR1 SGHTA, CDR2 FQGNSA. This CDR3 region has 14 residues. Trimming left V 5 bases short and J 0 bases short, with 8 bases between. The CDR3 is CASSRQSSYNEQFF. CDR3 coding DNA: TGTGCCAGCAGCCGACAGAGCTCCTACAATGAGCAGTTCTTC.